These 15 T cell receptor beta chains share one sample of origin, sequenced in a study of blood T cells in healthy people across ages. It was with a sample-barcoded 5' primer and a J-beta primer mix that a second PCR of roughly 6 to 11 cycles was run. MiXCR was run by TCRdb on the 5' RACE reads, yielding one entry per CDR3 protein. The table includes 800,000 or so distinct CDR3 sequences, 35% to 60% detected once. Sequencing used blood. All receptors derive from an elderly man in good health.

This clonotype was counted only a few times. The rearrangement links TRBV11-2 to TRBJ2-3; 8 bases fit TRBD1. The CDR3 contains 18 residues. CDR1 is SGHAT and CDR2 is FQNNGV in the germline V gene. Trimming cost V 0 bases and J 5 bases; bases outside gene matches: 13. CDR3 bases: TGTGCCAGCAGCTTAGATCGACAGGGGATCGGTTTGCGAGATACGCAGTATTTT. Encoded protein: CASSLDRQGIGLRDTQYF.

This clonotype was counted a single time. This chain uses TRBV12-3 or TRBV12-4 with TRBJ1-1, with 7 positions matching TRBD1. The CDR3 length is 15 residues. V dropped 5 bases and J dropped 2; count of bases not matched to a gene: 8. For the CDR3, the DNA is TGTGCCAGCAGTCCTCGGGACAGACCTAACACTGAAGCTTTCTTT. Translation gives CASSPRDRPNTEAFF.

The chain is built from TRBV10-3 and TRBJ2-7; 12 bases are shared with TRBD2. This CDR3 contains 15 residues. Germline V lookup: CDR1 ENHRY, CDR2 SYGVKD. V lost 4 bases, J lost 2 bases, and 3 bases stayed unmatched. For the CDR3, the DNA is TGTGCCATCAGTGGGCTAGCGGGAGGGCCCTACGAGCAGTACTTC. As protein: CAISGLAGGPYEQYF.

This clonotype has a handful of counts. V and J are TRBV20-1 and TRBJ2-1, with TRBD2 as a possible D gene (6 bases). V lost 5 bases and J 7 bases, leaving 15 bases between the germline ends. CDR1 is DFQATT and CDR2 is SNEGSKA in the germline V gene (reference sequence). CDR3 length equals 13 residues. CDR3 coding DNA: TGCAGTGCTCCCGGGACTGCCGCAAATGAGCAGTTCTTC. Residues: CSAPGTAANEQFF.

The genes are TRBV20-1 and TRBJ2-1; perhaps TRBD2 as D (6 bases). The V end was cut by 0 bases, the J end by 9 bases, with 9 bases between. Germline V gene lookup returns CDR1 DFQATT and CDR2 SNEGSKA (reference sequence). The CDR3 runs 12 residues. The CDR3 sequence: CSARERDFEQFF. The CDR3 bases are TGCAGTGCTAGAGAGCGGGACTTTGAGCAGTTCTTC.

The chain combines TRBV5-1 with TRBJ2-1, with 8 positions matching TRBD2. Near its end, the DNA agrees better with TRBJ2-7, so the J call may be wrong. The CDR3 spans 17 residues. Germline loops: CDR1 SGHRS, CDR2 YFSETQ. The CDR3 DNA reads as TGCGCCAGCAACGGGGGACTAGACCCACGATCTTACAATGAGCAGTACTTC. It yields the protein CASNGGLDPRSYNEQYF.

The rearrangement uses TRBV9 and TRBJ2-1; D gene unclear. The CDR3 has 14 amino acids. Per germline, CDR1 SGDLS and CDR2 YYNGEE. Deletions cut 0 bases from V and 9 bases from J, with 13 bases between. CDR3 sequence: CASSVGSLLVEQFF. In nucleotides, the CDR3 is TGTGCCAGCAGCGTAGGGTCCCTGCTGGTTGAGCAGTTCTTC. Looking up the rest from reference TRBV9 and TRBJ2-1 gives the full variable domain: DSGVTQTPKHLITATGQRVTLRCSPRSGDLSVYWYQQSLDQGLQFLIQYYNGEERAKGNILERFSAQQFPDLHSELNLSSLELGDSALYFCASSVGSLLVEQFFGPGTRLTVL.

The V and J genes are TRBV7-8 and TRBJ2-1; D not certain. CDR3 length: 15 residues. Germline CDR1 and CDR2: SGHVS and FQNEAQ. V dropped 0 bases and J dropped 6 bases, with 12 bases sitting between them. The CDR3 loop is CASSLAVSTSNEQFF. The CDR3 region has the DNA TGTGCCAGCAGCTTAGCGGTTAGCACGAGCAATGAGCAGTTCTTC. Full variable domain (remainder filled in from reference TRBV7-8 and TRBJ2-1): GAGVSQSPRYKVAKRGQDVALRCDPISGHVSLFWYQQALGQGPEFLTYFQNEAQLDKSGLPSDRFFAERPEGSVSTLKIQRTQQEDSAVYLCASSLAVSTSNEQFFGPGTRLTVL.

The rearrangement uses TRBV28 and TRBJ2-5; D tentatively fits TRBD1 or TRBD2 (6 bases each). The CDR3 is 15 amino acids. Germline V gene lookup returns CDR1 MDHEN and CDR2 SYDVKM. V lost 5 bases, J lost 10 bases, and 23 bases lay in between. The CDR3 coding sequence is TGTGCCAGCAGTGAAGGGGGACTGGGAAGAGATAACCAGTACTTC. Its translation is CASSEGGLGRDNQYF.

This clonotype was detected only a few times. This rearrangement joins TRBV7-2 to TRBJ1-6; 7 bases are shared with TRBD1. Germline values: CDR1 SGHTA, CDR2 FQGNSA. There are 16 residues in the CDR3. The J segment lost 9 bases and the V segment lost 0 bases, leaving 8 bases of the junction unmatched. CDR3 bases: TGTGCCAGCAGCTTAGCGCGCCGAGGGGGCTCTTCACCCCTCCACTTT. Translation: CASSLARRGGSSPLHF.

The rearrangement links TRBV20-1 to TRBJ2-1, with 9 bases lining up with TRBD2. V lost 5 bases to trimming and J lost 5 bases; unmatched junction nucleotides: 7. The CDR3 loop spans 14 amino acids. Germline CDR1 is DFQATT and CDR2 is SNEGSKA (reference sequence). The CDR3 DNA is TGCAGTGCTTTTAGCGGGAGAGAGGACAATGAGCAGTTCTTC. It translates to CSAFSGREDNEQFF.

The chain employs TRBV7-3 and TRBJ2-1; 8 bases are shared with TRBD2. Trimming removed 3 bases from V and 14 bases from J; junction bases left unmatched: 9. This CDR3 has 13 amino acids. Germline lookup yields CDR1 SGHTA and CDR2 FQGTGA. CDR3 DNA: TGTGCCAGCAGCTTTCGCAACGGGAGGGCCAAGTTCTTC. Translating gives CASSFRNGRAKFF.

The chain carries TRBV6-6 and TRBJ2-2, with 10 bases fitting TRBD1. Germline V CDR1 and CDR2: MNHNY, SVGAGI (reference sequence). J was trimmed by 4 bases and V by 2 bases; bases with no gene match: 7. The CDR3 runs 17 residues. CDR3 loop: CASSYTDRGHSTGELFF. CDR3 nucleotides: TGTGCCAGCAGTTACACCGACAGGGGGCATAGCACCGGGGAGCTGTTTTTT.

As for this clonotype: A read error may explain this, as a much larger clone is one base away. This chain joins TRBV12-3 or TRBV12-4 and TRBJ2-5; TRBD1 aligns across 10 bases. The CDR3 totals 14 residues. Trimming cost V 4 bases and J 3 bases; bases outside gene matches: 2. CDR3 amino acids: CASSWTGGEETQYF. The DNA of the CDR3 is TGTGCCAGCAGTTGGACAGGGGGGGAAGAGACCCAGTACTTC.

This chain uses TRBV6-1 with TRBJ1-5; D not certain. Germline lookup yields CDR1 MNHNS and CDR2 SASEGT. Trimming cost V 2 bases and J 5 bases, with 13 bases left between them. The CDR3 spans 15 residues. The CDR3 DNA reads TGTGCCAGCAGTGAATCGAGGGTTTCGTATCAGCCCCAGCATTTT. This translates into CASSESRVSYQPQHF.